This is a list of T cell receptor beta chains from one sample in a study of CD8 T cells in Susac syndrome. TCRdb re-called the immunoSEQ multiplex PCR reads with MiXCR, one entry per CDR3 protein. The profile shows some 170,000 distinct CDR3 sequences, just under 95% of them singletons. The material sequenced was CD4+ T cells from PBMCs. Receptors originate from a human donor in good health. Both conserved end residues are part of each CDR3. D genes are given only for firm matches. A row's size may be missing; if present it is once, few, many or a size class.

CSARAPPGLVSQLFF TGCAGTGCTAGAGCACCCCCGGGACTAGTATCACAGTTGTTCTTC TRBJ2-1 TRBV20-1 TRBD2 -
CASSDRRSYNEQFF TGTGCCAGCAGCGATAGGAGGTCCTACAATGAGCAGTTCTTC TRBJ2-1 TRBV9 - once
CSVGRDLAESTDTQYF TGCAGCGTCGGTCGAGACCTAGCGGAAAGCACAGATACGCAGTATTTT TRBJ2-3 TRBV29-1 TRBD2 -
CASSPRGGARLNYGYTF TGTGCCAGCAGCCCCCGAGGCGGGGCTCGCCTCAACTATGGCTACACCTTC TRBJ1-2 TRBV9 - -
CASSGLNYEQYF TGTGCCAGTTCGGGCCTCAACTACGAGCAGTACTTC TRBJ2-7 TRBV6-2/TRBV6-3 - -
CASSAPGTSGGVAKNIQYF TGTGCCAGCAGCGCTCCCGGGACTAGCGGGGGAGTAGCCAAAAACATTCAGTACTTC TRBJ2-4 TRBV3-1 TRBD2 -
CASSQDRGADTGELFF TGCGCCAGCAGCCAAGATAGGGGAGCTGACACCGGGGAGCTGTTTTTT TRBJ2-2 TRBV4-3 - -
CSARIGRVSGYTF TGCAGTGCTAGAATTGGTAGGGTGTCTGGCTACACCTTC TRBJ1-2 TRBV20-1 - -
CASSLLDRDYNEQFF TGCGCCAGCAGCTTGTTGGACAGGGACTACAATGAGCAGTTCTTC TRBJ2-1 TRBV5-1 TRBD1 -
CSARRQGVQPQHF TGCAGTGCTAGGAGACAGGGGGTTCAGCCCCAGCATTTT TRBJ1-5 TRBV20-1 TRBD1 -
CASSLGVLAFNSYEQYF TGTGCCAGCAGCTTAGGCGTTTTGGCGTTTAACTCCTACGAGCAGTACTTC TRBJ2-7 TRBV7-2 - -
CASSNRQGRKEQYF TGTGCCAGCAGCAACCGACAGGGGAGGAAGGAGCAGTACTTC TRBJ2-7 TRBV5-6 TRBD1 -
CSGVGTGSFPDTQYF TGCAGTGGGGTCGGGACAGGGTCTTTCCCAGATACGCAGTATTTT TRBJ2-3 TRBV20-1 TRBD1 -
CASSYSQGRSNQPQHF TGTGCCAGCAGTTACTCACAGGGTCGGAGCAATCAGCCCCAGCATTTT TRBJ1-5 TRBV6-2/TRBV6-3 - -
CATSGSNQPQHF TGTGCCACCTCTGGGAGCAATCAGCCCCAGCATTTT TRBJ1-5 TRBV19 - -
CASSPTGNNYGYTF TGTGCCAGCAGCCCAACCGGCAATAACTATGGCTACACCTTC TRBJ1-2 TRBV9 - -
CASSLRGAEAFF TGCGCCAGCAGCTTACGCGGTGCTGAAGCTTTCTTT TRBJ1-1 TRBV5-1 - -
CASSLDRASSEQYF TGTGCCAGCAGCTTAGACAGGGCCTCGTCCGAGCAGTACTTC TRBJ2-7 TRBV7-3 TRBD1 -
CASSSTGLEQYF TGTGCCAGCAGTTCGACAGGGCTCGAGCAGTACTTC TRBJ2-7 TRBV27 TRBD1 -
CASSRLAGVTGELFF TGTGCCAGCAGCCGGCTAGCGGGAGTTACCGGGGAGCTGTTTTTT TRBJ2-2 TRBV4-2 TRBD2 -
CASGTRQRTGSTDTQYF TGTGCCAGCGGAACCAGACAGAGGACGGGTAGCACAGATACGCAGTATTTT TRBJ2-3 TRBV7-9 - -
CASSEALPNEQFF TGTGCCAGCAGTGAAGCGCTACCCAATGAGCAGTTCTTC TRBJ2-1 TRBV2 - -
CASSVGPNEKLFF TGTGCCAGCAGTGTGGGGCCCAATGAAAAACTGTTTTTT TRBJ1-4 TRBV25-1 - -
CATSDPMTGGLETQYF TGTGCCACCAGTGATCCGATGACAGGGGGCTTAGAGACCCAGTACTTC TRBJ2-5 TRBV24-1 TRBD1 -
CSAQTLAGADTQYF TGCAGTGCCCAGACACTAGCGGGAGCGGATACGCAGTATTTT TRBJ2-3 TRBV20-1 TRBD2 -
CASSLMAGSPPYF TGTGCCAGCAGCTTAATGGCCGGGAGTCCGCCGTACTTC TRBJ2-7 TRBV7-3 - -
CASSEAGRAGANVLTF TGTGCCAGCAGTGAAGCGGGCCGGGCTGGGGCCAACGTCCTGACTTTC TRBJ2-6 TRBV2 - -
CASSRPGADEQFF TGTGCCAGCAGCCGCCCGGGGGCCGATGAGCAGTTCTTC TRBJ2-1 TRBV7-2 - -
CASSSPGLGAYEQYF TGTGCCAGTAGTTCCCCGGGACTAGGAGCCTACGAGCAGTACTTC TRBJ2-7 TRBV19 TRBD2 -
CASTSSNQPQHF TGTGCCAGCACCTCTTCAAATCAGCCCCAGCATTTT TRBJ1-5 TRBV7-9 - -
CSASSGRLADTQYF TGCAGTGCTTCAAGCGGGAGGTTGGCAGATACGCAGTATTTT TRBJ2-3 TRBV20-1 TRBD2 -
CASLGQGLYNEQFF TGTGCCAGCCTCGGACAGGGGCTCTACAATGAGCAGTTCTTC TRBJ2-1 TRBV27 TRBD1 -